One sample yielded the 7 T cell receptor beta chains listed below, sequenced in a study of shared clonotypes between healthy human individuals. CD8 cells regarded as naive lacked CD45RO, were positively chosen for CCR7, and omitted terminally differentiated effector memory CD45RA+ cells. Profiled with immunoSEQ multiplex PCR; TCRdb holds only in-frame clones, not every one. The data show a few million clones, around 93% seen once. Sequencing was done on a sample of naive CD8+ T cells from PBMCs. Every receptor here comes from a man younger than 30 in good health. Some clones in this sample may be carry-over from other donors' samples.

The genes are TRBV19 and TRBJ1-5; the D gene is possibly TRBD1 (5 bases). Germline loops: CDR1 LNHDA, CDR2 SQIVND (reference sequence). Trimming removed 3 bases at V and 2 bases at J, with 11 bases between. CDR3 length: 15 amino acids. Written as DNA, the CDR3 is TGTGCCAGTAGTATGGCTCAGGGCGGCAATCAGCCCCAGCATTTT. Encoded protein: CASSMAQGGNQPQHF.

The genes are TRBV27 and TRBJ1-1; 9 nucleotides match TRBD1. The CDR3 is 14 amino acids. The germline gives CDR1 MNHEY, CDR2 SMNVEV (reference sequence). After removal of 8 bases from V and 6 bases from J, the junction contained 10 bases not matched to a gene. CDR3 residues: CASADRGNLAEAFF. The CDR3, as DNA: TGTGCCAGCGCCGACAGGGGGAATCTCGCTGAAGCTTTCTTT.

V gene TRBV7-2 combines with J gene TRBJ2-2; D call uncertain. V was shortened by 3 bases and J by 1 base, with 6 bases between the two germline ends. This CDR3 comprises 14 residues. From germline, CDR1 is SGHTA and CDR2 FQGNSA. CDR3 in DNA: TGTGCCAGCAGCTTCTACAGGAACACCGGGGAGCTGTTTTTT. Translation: CASSFYRNTGELFF.

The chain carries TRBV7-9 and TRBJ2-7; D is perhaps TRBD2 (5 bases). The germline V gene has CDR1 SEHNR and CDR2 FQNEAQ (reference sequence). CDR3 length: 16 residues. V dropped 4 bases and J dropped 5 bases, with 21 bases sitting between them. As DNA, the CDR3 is TGTGCCAGCAGCTCCCCGCGCACACTAGTTATTAACGAGCAGTACTTC. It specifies CASSSPRTLVINEQYF.

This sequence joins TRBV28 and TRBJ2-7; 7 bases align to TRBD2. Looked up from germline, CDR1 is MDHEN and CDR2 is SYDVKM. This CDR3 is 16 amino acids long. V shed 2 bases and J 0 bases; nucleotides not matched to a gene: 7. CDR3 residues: CASSLAPAGNSYEQYF. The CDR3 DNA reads TGTGCCAGCAGTTTAGCGCCAGCGGGGAACTCCTACGAGCAGTACTTC.

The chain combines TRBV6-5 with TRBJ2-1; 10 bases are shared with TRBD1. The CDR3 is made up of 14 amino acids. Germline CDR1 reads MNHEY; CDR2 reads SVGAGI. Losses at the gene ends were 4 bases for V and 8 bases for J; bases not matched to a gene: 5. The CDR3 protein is CASSWDRGIDEQFF. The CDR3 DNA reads TGTGCCAGCAGTTGGGACAGGGGAATAGATGAGCAGTTCTTC.

The CDR3 bases are TGTGCCAGTCGCCGTCGGGACGGTAGCTCCTACAATGAGCAGTTCTTC. Translation gives CASRRRDGSSYNEQFF. The genes are TRBV19 and TRBJ2-1, with D perhaps given as TRBD1 or TRBD2 (5 bases each). Germline V gives CDR1 LNHDA, CDR2 SQIVND (reference sequence). The germline V and J ends were trimmed by 8 bases and 0 bases, with 17 bases remaining between them. The CDR3 covers 16 residues.